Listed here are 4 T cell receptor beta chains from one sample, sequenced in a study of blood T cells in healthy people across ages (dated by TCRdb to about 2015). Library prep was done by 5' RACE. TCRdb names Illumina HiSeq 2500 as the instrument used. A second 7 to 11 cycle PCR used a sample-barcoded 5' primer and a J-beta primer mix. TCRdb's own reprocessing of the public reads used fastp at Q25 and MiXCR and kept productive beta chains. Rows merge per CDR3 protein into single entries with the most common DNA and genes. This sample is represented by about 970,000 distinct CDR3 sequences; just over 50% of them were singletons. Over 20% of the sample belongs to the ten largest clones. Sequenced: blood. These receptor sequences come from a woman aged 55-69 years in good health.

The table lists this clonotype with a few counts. This CDR3 reads CASSSTGLLSYEQYF. CDR3 bases: TGTGCCAGCAGTTCAACGGGACTTTTATCCTACGAGCAGTACTTC. This chain connects TRBV28 to TRBJ2-7; TRBD2 might be the D (6 bases). Germline values: CDR1 MDHEN, CDR2 SYDVKM. The CDR3 consists of 15 residues. Trimming stripped 4 bases from V and 1 base from J, with 14 bases between.

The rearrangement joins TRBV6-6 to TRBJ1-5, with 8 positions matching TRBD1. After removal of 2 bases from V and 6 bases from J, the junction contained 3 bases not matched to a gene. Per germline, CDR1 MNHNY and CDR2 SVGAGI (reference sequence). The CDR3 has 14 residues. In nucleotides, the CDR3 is TGTGCCAGCAGTTACACGGACAGGGCTCAGCCCCAGCATTTT. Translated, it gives CASSYTDRAQPQHF.

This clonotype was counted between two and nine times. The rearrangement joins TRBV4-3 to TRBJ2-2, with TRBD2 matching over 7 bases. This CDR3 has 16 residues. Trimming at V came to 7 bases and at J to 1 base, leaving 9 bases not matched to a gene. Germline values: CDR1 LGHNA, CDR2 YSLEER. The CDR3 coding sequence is TGCGCCAGCAAGTTCCAGCGGGACGTGAACACCGGGGAGCTGTTTTTT. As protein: CASKFQRDVNTGELFF.

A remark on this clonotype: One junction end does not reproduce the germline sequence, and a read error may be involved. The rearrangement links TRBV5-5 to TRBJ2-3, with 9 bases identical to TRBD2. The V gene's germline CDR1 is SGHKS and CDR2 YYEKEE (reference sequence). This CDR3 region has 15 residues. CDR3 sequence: CVSSLPGTSTDTQFF. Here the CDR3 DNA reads TGTGTCAGCAGCTTGCCAGGGACTAGCACAGATACACAGTTTTTT.